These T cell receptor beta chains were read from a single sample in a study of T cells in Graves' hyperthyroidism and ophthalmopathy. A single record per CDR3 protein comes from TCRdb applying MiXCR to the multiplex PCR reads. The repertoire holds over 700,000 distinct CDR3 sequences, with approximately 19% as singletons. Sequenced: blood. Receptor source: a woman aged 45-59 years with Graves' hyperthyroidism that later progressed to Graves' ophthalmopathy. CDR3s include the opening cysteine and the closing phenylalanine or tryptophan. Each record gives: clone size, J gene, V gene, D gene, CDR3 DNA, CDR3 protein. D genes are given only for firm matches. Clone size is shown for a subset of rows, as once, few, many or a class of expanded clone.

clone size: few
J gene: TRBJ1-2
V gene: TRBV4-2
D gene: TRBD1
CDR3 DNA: TGTGCCAGCAGCCAACAACAACAGGGGGAAAGGGGTGGCTACACCTTC
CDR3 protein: CASSQQQQGERGGYTF

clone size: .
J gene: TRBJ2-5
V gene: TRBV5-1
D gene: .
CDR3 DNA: TGCGCCAGCAGCTTGGTATGGGGGGAAGAGACCCAGTACTTC
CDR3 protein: CASSLVWGEETQYF

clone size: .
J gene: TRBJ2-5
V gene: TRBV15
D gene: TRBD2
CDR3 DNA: TGTGCCACCAGCAGTCCCGTACTAGCGGGGTTAGAAGAGACCCAGTACTTC
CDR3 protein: CATSSPVLAGLEETQYF

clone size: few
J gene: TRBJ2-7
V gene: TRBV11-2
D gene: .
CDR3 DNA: TGTGCCAGCAGCGCCTCGGGGGAGCAGTACTTC
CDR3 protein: CASSASGEQYF

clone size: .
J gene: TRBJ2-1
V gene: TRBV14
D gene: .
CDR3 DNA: TGTGCCAGCAGCCTATTATTAAACAGGGCGGAAGCGTTCTTC
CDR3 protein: CASSLLLNRAEAFF

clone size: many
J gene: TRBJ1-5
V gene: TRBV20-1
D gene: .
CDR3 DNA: TGCAGTGCTAGACTGCAGGGTGTTCAGCCCCAGCATTTT
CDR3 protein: CSARLQGVQPQHF

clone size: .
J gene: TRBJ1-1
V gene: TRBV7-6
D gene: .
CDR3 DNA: TGTGCCAGCAGCCCCGCTATAGCAATTGAAGCTTTCTTT
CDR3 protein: CASSPAIAIEAFF

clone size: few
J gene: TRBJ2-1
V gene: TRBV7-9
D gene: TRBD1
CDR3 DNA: TGTGCCAGCAGCCCCGATTCGGGACAGGGGGCTTCTGAGCAGTTCTTC
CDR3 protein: CASSPDSGQGASEQFF

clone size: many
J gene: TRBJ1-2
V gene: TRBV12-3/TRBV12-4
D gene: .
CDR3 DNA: TGTGCCAGCAGTCCCCCAATCGACTATGGCTACACCTTC
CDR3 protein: CASSPPIDYGYTF

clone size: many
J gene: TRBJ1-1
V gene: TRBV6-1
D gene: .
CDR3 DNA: TGTGCCAGCACCTTAATGGCCCCGAACACTGAAGCTTTCTTT
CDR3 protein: CASTLMAPNTEAFF

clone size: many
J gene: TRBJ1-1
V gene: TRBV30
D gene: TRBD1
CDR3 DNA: TGTGCCTGGATCGGGCGGGACAGGGTCTTCACTGAAGCTTTCTTT
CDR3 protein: CAWIGRDRVFTEAFF

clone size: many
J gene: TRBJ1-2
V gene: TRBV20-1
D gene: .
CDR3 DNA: TGCAGTGCTAGGGCAAGGGAGGCCAACTATGGCTACACCTTC
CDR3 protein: CSARAREANYGYTF

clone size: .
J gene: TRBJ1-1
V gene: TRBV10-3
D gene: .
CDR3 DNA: TGTGCCATCAGTGAAGGGGGTGAAGCTTTCTTT
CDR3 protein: CAISEGGEAFF

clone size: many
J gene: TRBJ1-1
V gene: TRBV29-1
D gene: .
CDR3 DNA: TGCAGCGTTTCCGGACAGATGAACACTGAAGCTTTCTTT
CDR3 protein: CSVSGQMNTEAFF

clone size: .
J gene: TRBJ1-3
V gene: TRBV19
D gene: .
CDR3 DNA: TGTGCCAGTAGCCGTTCCCACGAGGAACCTGGAAACACCATATATTTT
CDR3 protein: CASSRSHEEPGNTIYF

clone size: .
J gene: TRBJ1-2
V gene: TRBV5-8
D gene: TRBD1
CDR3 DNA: TGTGCCAGCAGCTTTTCCCCGGACAGGGGGGGCTACACCTTC
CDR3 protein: CASSFSPDRGGYTF